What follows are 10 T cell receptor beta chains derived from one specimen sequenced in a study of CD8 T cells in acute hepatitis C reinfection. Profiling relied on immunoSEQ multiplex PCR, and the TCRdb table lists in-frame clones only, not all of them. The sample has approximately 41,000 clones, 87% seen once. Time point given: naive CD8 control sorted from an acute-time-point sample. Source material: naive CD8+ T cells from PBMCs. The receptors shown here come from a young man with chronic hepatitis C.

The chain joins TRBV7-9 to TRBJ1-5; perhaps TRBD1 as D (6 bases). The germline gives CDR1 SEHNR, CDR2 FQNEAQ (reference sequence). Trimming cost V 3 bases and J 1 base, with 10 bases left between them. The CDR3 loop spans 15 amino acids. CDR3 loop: CASSLGTPSNQPQHF. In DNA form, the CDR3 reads TGTGCCAGCAGCTTGGGGACACCAAGCAATCAGCCCCAGCATTTT.

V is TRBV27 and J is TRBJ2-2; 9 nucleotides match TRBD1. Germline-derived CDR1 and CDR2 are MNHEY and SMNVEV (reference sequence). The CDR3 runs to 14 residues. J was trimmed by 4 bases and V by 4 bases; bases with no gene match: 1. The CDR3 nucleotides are TGTGCCAGCAGTTGGACAGGGGTCACCGGGGAGCTGTTTTTT. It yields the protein CASSWTGVTGELFF.

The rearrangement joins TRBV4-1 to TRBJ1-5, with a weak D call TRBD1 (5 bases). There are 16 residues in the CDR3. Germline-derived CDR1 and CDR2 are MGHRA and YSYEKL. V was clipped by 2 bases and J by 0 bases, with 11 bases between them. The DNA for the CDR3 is TGCGCCAGCAGCCAACGGCAGACAGCTAGCAATCAGCCCCAGCATTTT. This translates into CASSQRQTASNQPQHF.

CDR3 sequence: CATGQGVEQYF. CDR3 in DNA: TGTGCCACAGGACAGGGGGTCGAGCAGTACTTC. The chain is built from TRBV19 and TRBJ2-7, with 10 bases fitting TRBD1. Germline trimming cut 10 bases from V and 6 bases from J; bases unmatched to any gene: 3. This CDR3 has 11 amino acids. Germline CDR1 reads LNHDA; CDR2 reads SQIVND (reference sequence).

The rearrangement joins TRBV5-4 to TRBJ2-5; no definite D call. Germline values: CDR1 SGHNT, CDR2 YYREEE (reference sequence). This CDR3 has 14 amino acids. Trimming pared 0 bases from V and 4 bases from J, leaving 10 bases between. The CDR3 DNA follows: TGTGCCAGCAGCTTGGGTCTAGTCCCAGAGACCCAGTACTTC. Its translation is CASSLGLVPETQYF. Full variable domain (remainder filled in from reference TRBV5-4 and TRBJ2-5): ETGVTQSPTHLIKTRGQQVTLRCSSQSGHNTVSWYQQALGQGPQFIFQYYREEENGRGNFPPRFSGLQFPNYSSELNVNALELDDSALYLCASSLGLVPETQYFGPGTRLLVL.

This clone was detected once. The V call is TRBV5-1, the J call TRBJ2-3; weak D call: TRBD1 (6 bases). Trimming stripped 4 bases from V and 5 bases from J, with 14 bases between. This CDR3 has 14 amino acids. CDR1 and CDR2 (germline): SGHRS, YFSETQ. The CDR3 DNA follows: TGCGCCAGCAGCGAGACAGGACGTGGAGATACGCAGTATTTT. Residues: CASSETGRGDTQYF.

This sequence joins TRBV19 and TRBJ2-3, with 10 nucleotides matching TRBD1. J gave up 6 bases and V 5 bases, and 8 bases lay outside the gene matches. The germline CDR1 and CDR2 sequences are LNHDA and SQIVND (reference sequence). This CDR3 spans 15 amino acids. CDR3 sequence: CASSAPGQGSDTQYF. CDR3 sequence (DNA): TGTGCCAGTAGTGCACCGGGACAGGGGTCGGATACGCAGTATTTT.

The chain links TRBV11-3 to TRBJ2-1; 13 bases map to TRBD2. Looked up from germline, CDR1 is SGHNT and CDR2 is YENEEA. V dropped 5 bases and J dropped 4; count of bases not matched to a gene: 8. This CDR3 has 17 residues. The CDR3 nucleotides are TGTGCCAGCAGCCGGACTAGCGGGGGAGGTTCGTACAATGAGCAGTTCTTC. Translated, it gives CASSRTSGGGSYNEQFF. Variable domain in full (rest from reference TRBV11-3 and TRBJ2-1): EAGVVQSPRYKIIEKKQPVAFWCNPISGHNTLYWYLQNLGQGPELLIRYENEEAVDDSQLPKDRFSAERLKGVDSTLKIQPAELGDSAVYLCASSRTSGGGSYNEQFFGPGTRLTVL.

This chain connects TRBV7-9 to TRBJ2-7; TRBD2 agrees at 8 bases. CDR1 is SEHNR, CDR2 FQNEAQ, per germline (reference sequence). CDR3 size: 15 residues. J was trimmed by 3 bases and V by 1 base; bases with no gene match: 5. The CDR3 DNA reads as TGTGCCAGCAGCTTAGTATTGGGACTAGTCTACGAGCAGTACTTC. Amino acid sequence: CASSLVLGLVYEQYF. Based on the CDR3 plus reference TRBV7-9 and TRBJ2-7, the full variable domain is DTGVSQNPRHKITKRGQNVTFRCDPISEHNRLYWYRQTLGQGPEFLTYFQNEAQLEKSRLLSDRFSAERPKGSFSTLEIQRTEQGDSAMYLCASSLVLGLVYEQYFGPGTRLTVT.

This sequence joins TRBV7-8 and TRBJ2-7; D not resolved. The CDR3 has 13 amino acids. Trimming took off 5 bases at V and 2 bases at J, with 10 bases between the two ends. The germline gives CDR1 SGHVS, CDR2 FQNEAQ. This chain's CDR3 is CASSQEATYEQYF. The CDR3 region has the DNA TGTGCCAGCAGCCAAGAAGCCACCTACGAGCAGTACTTC.